The 17 T cell receptor beta chains presented below share a single source sample, sequenced in a study of long-term antiretroviral therapy in people with HIV (dated by TCRdb to between 2022 and 2023). Sequencing of the TRB variable region was done with the immunoSEQ hsTCRB v3.0 assay at survey level resolution. This is the immuneACCESS table as TCRdb keeps it, with only in-frame sequences that have V and J called. A part of the clones is gone; compared with another copy, unresolved V genes explain less than half, and the rest is unexplained. Within this sample are about 11,000 clones, with 82% of them counted one time only. Of the sample, 13% falls within the top ten clones. The material sequenced was unsorted PBMCs, taken 1.2 years after starting antiretroviral therapy. Receptor source: a man aged 40-49 years with HIV.

The chain has TRBV4-2 and TRBJ2-3; a weak D match, TRBD2 (6 bases). This CDR3 has 18 residues. Germline CDR1 reads LGHNA; CDR2 reads YNFKEQ. V lost 0 bases to trimming and J lost 2 bases, with 18 bases between them. DNA for the CDR3: TGTGCCAGCAGCCAAGATAAGGGCGGGGTGGACCTCACAGATACGCAGTATTTT. This gives the protein CASSQDKGGVDLTDTQYF.

The V call is TRBV7-9, the J call TRBJ1-4, with TRBD1 matching over 10 bases. Looked up from germline, CDR1 is SEHNR and CDR2 is FQNEAQ (reference sequence). V shed 5 bases and J 7 bases; nucleotides not matched to a gene: 10. CDR3 size: 16 residues. The CDR3 region is CASSPGQGGKGEKLFF. The CDR3 DNA sequence: TGTGCCAGCAGCCCCGGACAGGGGGGAAAAGGTGAAAAACTGTTTTTT.

The chain carries TRBV5-6 and TRBJ2-3; perhaps TRBD1 as D (6 bases). The CDR3 runs 16 residues. Germline CDR1 is SGHDT and CDR2 is YYEEEE. V lost 4 bases and J lost 2, with 17 bases in between. The CDR3 reads CASSTLGAGYTDTQYF. CDR3 coding DNA: TGTGCCAGCAGCACCCTGGGGGCAGGGTACACAGATACGCAGTATTTT.

V gene TRBV5-6 combines with J gene TRBJ2-3; TRBD2 matches 9 bases. The length of the CDR3 is 12 residues. CDR1 is SGHDT, CDR2 YYEEEE, per germline. The ends lost 4 bases at V and 12 bases at J; junction bases unmatched: 6. CDR3 amino acids: CASSPLAGTQYF. CDR3 DNA: TGTGCCAGCAGCCCGCTAGCGGGGACTCAGTATTTT.

In the case of this clone: The DNA is omitted, as the CDR3 cannot be located on it reliably, and the CDR3 follows TCRdb's listing. This rearrangement joins TRBV5-1 to TRBJ2-2; the table's D gene call, TRBD1, was not cross checked with the DNA. From germline, CDR1 is SGHRS and CDR2 YFSETQ. Counting both end residues, the CDR3 totals 16 amino acids. The CDR3 sequence: CASSTDSHFGAGELFF.

The chain couples TRBV11-2 to TRBJ2-7; 10 bases align to TRBD1. Per germline, CDR1 SGHAT and CDR2 FQNNGV. CDR3 length: 15 residues. V gave up 5 bases and J gave up 6 bases; unmatched junction bases: 10. CDR3 amino acids: CASSPSGQGSGEQYF. The CDR3 nucleotides read TGTGCCAGCAGCCCATCGGGACAGGGGAGCGGCGAGCAGTACTTC.

This sequence joins TRBV10-3 and TRBJ1-1; unclear D gene. The CDR3 has 13 residues. The V gene lost 6 bases and the J gene lost 7 bases, with 15 bases spanning the gap. From germline, CDR1 is ENHRY and CDR2 SYGVKD. The CDR3 DNA sequence: TGTGCCATCAGCATCTCCGAGGTGGGTGAAGCTTTCTTT. The encoded protein is CAISISEVGEAFF.

The chain links TRBV7-9 to TRBJ2-3; D gene unclear. The CDR3 runs to 14 residues. V was clipped by 4 bases and J by 5 bases, with 13 bases between them. The germline V gene encodes CDR1 SEHNR and CDR2 FQNEAQ (reference sequence). The CDR3 coding sequence is TGTGCCAGCAGCTCCGACGCCCTCATAGATACGCAGTATTTT. Translated: CASSSDALIDTQYF.

The chain combines TRBV19 with TRBJ1-1; TRBD1 agrees at 8 bases. CDR1 and CDR2 from the germline V gene are LNHDA and SQIVND (reference sequence). The CDR3 spans 14 residues. Losses at the gene ends were 5 bases for V and 1 base for J; bases not matched to a gene: 3. The CDR3 sequence: CASSYGTGNTEAFF. The CDR3 nucleotides read TGTGCCAGTAGTTACGGGACAGGGAACACTGAAGCTTTCTTT.

The V call is TRBV10-3, the J call TRBJ2-7, with 10 bases fitting TRBD2. Germline V gives CDR1 ENHRY, CDR2 SYGVKD. V dropped 1 base and J dropped 3; count of bases not matched to a gene: 3. This CDR3 region has 15 residues. CDR3 nucleotides: TGTGCCATCAGTGAGTACGAGCGGGGGGGCTACGAGCAGTACTTC. It yields the protein CAISEYERGGYEQYF.

The chain links TRBV5-1 to TRBJ1-4; 12 bases are shared with TRBD1. V lost 0 bases and J lost 11; bases outside the gene matches: 8. Per germline, CDR1 SGHRS and CDR2 YFSETQ. The CDR3 covers 16 residues. The CDR3 coding sequence is TGCGCCAGCAGCTTGGGATCCGGGACAGGGGGCAGGAAACTGTTTTTT. Protein product: CASSLGSGTGGRKLFF.

The chain combines TRBV2 with TRBJ2-6; the D is unclear. Germline-derived CDR1 and CDR2 are SNHLY and FYNNEI. V dropped 7 bases and J dropped 4 bases, with 14 bases sitting between them. The CDR3 length is 15 residues. CDR3 protein: CASTLLGSGANVLTF. CDR3 nucleotide sequence: TGTGCCAGCACCCTTTTAGGGTCCGGGGCCAACGTCCTGACTTTC.

This chain links TRBV19 with TRBJ1-5; 11 nucleotides agree with TRBD1. The CDR3 contains 15 residues. The V and J ends lost 3 bases and 6 bases, in that order; junction bases with no gene match: 4. CDR1 is LNHDA and CDR2 is SQIVND in the germline V gene (reference sequence). The CDR3 protein is CASSIGQGAAQPQHF. The CDR3 DNA reads as TGTGCCAGTAGTATCGGACAGGGGGCGGCTCAGCCCCAGCATTTT.

In its sample, this clone is medium-sized. V and J are TRBV4-3 and TRBJ2-2; 9 positions agree with TRBD1. CDR1 is LGHNA, CDR2 YSLEER, per germline. V dropped 0 bases and J dropped 4; count of bases not matched to a gene: 3. The CDR3 length is 16 residues. CDR3 sequence reads: CASSQDGTGSTGELFF. DNA of the CDR3: TGCGCCAGCAGCCAAGATGGGACAGGGTCCACCGGGGAGCTGTTTTTT.

The chain is built from TRBV7-9 and TRBJ2-5; perhaps TRBD1 as D (6 bases). V was cut by 4 bases and J by 2 bases, with 17 bases left in between. Looked up from germline, CDR1 is SEHNR and CDR2 is FQNEAQ (reference sequence). This CDR3 is 16 amino acids long. The CDR3 DNA sequence: TGTGCCAGCAGCTCCCCCTGGGGGCGAAAGCAAGAGACCCAGTACTTC. Translation gives CASSSPWGRKQETQYF.

The chain links TRBV10-2 to TRBJ2-7; TRBD1 or TRBD2 may be the D gene (6 bases each). The CDR3 has 12 residues. The V gene lost 8 bases and the J gene lost 3 bases, with 11 bases spanning the gap. CDR1 is WSHSY, CDR2 SAAADI, per germline. The CDR3 DNA follows: TGCGCCAGCGGCAGGGGAGGCTACGAGCAGTACTTC. This encodes CASGRGGYEQYF.

This chain connects TRBV19 to TRBJ1-1; D possibly corresponds to TRBD1 (5 bases). The V gene lost 7 bases and the J gene lost 1 base, with 16 bases spanning the gap. The CDR3 extends over 15 amino acids. Germline lookup yields CDR1 LNHDA and CDR2 SQIVND (reference sequence). This CDR3 is CASTRVRTPNTEAFF. In nucleotides, the CDR3 is TGTGCCAGTACCCGGGTCCGGACACCGAACACTGAAGCTTTCTTT.